This T cell receptor beta chain was retrieved from a study of T cell repertoires in cytomegalovirus infection (dated by TCRdb to about 2019). The study in broad terms: Alongside well-studied HLA-B-restricted epitopes, the peptide stimulations were aimed at recently identified HLA-C-restricted CMV epitopes, whose presentation resists viral immunomodulation. Because public TCR beta signatures pointed to carriage of CMV infection together with the matching HLA type, the HLA type of each donor mattered for the analysis. The paper's findings and limits, for the study overall: The ex vivo response was dominated by HLA-C-restricted CMV-specific TCR beta clonotypes, and the single most frequent clonotype in two of eight donors was supplied by these HLA-C-restricted clonotypes. Cumulative frequency of public TCR beta family members discriminated carriers of CMV infection plus the relevant HLA type in this cohort and an independent approximately 350-donor cohort.

The sequencing machine was an Illumina HiSeq 1500. In TCRdb, the public reads were trimmed at Q25 with fastp and aligned with MiXCR, with productive beta chains retained. Each CDR3 protein appears once, grouped with its most common genes and DNA. This sample gives some 920,000 distinct CDR3 sequences in total; roughly 30% of them show up just once. The ten most abundant clones make up about an eighth of the sample. From its cysteine to its phenylalanine, the CDR3 spans 19 amino acids. Only the CDR3 part of the read is kept: 57 bases, read in frame from the first base. Clipping removes 3 bases from V and 4 bases from J, with 10 as the unmatched junction base count. CDR1 and CDR2, per the germline V gene (reference sequence), are MNHNY and SVGAGI. According to the study, the label for this sample's treatment or condition signals: in vitro stimulation with specific CMV peptide epitopes to enrich CMV-specific T cells.

This clonotype was seen a few times. The clone's antigen remains unknown. No clone much larger than this one lies a single base away; base qualities are absent. Recombination joined TRBV6-6 with TRBJ2-1, with 15 bases in between that match TRBD2. Specimen: cultured CD8+ T cells from PBMCs, collected from culture after CMV antigen stimulation. The TCR sequence derives from a human donor in good health (CMV status not recorded). Some clones in this sample may be carry-over from other donors' samples. DNA sequence: TGTGCCAGCAGTTATCTCGATTGGACTAGCGGGGGGGAATACAATGAGCAGTTCTTC. Its amino acids are CASSYLDWTSGGEYNEQFF.